The 6 T cell receptor beta chains below all came from one sample that was sequenced in a study of cytomegalovirus exposure and HLA in healthy donors. The PCR ran on 60 Vbeta and 13 Jbeta primers. Sequenced by immunoSEQ multiplex PCR; TCRdb stores in-frame clones only, minus some. The sample holds some 120,000 clones, 82% seen once. Sequencing input: PBMCs. Receptors originate from a woman aged 18 to 35 in good health and CMV-seronegative.

V and J are TRBV4-1 and TRBJ1-2, with D possibly being TRBD1 (6 bases). The CDR3 length is 16 residues. V was pared by 1 base and J by 5 bases, with 17 bases between. Germline CDR1 and CDR2: MGHRA and YSYEKL. The CDR3 spells CASSQAPGQIFYGYTF. The CDR3 DNA sequence: TGCGCCAGCAGCCAAGCCCCTGGACAGATCTTTTATGGCTACACCTTC.

The V call is TRBV5-4, the J call TRBJ2-7; D is possibly TRBD2 (6 bases). This CDR3 has 14 amino acids. Germline values: CDR1 SGHNT, CDR2 YYREEE (reference sequence). The V end was cut by 0 bases, the J end by 3 bases, with 10 bases between. CDR3 sequence (DNA): TGTGCCAGCAGCTTGGGAGCGGGCTTCTACGAGCAGTACTTC. The encoded protein is CASSLGAGFYEQYF.

CDR3 bases: TGCGCCAGCAGCTTCCCCTCCGGGGTCGGAGAGACCCAGTACTTC. Translating gives CASSFPSGVGETQYF. The chain joins TRBV5-1 to TRBJ2-5; a weak D match, TRBD2 (5 bases). Between the trimmed V and J ends, which lost 2 bases and 4 bases, there was a span of 15 bases. CDR1 and CDR2 (germline): SGHRS, YFSETQ. This CDR3 is built from 15 residues.

This chain joins TRBV2 and TRBJ1-5, with D perhaps matching TRBD1 (5 bases). CDR3 length: 15 amino acids. V lost 6 bases and J lost 0, with 12 bases in between. Germline CDR1 SNHLY, CDR2 FYNNEI. CDR3 residues: CASREPGNSNQPQHF. The CDR3 DNA sequence: TGTGCCAGCAGGGAGCCAGGGAATAGCAATCAGCCCCAGCATTTT.

The chain joins TRBV4-1 to TRBJ2-3; 8 bases fit TRBD2. The CDR3 sequence is 17 residues long. The trim removed 3 bases at V and 6 bases at J, leaving 14 bases unmatched. CDR1 and CDR2 from the germline V gene are MGHRA and YSYEKL. CDR3 in DNA: TGCGCCAGCAGCCAGGGTCGGGGGGGAGGGGTCGCGGATACGCAGTATTTT. Translation: CASSQGRGGGVADTQYF.

CDR3 in amino acids: CASSSVQTGSYNEQFF. The CDR3 bases are TGTGCCAGCAGCTCCGTACAGACAGGCTCCTACAATGAGCAGTTCTTC. The V call is TRBV7-9, the J call TRBJ2-1, with D tentatively TRBD1 (6 bases). There are 16 residues in the CDR3. With 4 bases removed from V and 0 bases from J, the gap between germline ends came to 13 bases. CDR1 and CDR2 (germline): SEHNR, FQNEAQ (reference sequence). Filled out from reference TRBV7-9 and TRBJ2-1, the complete variable domain reads DTGVSQNPRHKITKRGQNVTFRCDPISEHNRLYWYRQTLGQGPEFLTYFQNEAQLEKSRLLSDRFSAERPKGSFSTLEIQRTEQGDSAMYLCASSSVQTGSYNEQFFGPGTRLTVL.